Described below is a single T cell receptor beta chain sequence and its context. The antigen is unknown. The source of the sample is a study of monozygotic twins with inflammatory bowel disease. Template switching appended UMIs that held a 6-nucleotide sample barcode. TCRdb reprocessed the 5' RACE reads, keeping one entry per CDR3 protein, no DNA. This repertoire comprises 150,000 to 200,000 distinct CDR3 sequences; its ten largest clones make up 2.4%. General study findings and limits: Patients with IBD had less TCRbeta diversity (inverse Simpson) than their healthy co-twins. Immunosuppressive treatment differences may have increased patient repertoire variability. IBD patients share fewer clonotypes with other people than healthy twins do, especially with disease activity.

CDR1 and CDR2 (germline): SQVTM, ANQGSEA. The CDR3 extends over 13 amino acids. Sample: blood. The clonotype was recovered from a human donor with ulcerative colitis or Crohn's disease, or a healthy co-twin of an affected twin (not recorded which). The chain combines TRBV29-1 with TRBJ2-3; TCRdb selects TRBD2, and the lack of DNA leaves this call unchecked. This chain's CDR3 is CSTDLGGTDTQYF.